This TCR beta chain was profiled in a study of CD8 T cell repertoires and HIV-1 epitope variants. Comment on this clone: Its matching antigen is unknown.

The germline gives CDR1 SEHNR, CDR2 FQNEAQ (reference sequence). The CDR3 length is 16 residues. With 5 bases clipped from V and 5 bases from J, the junction kept 12 bases outside the gene matches. The data were produced by immunoSEQ multiplex PCR, yet TCRdb's version contains in-frame clones alone and is incomplete. The top ten hold roughly 44% of the sample, which has 1,800 or so clones, approximately 69% seen once. This sequence was found in a male donor with HIV. The rearrangement joins TRBV7-9 to TRBJ2-5; 9 bases map to TRBD1. The sample comprised cultured CD8+ T cells derived from PBMCs. CDR3 coding DNA: TGTGCCAGCAGCCCCCTCCCGGGACAGGGAGAGGAGACCCAGTACTTC. Protein product: CASSPLPGQGEETQYF.